This section outlines one TCR beta chain sequence together with its context. The method was immunoSEQ multiplex PCR; TCRdb's version includes in-frame clones alone and lacks a portion of them. The data hold approximately 49,000 clones, with roughly 84% observed a single time. The record originates from a study of OX40 agonist ivuxolimab in advanced cancers. Trimming cost V 7 bases and J 3 bases, with 7 bases left between them. The CDR3 has 11 residues. Germline CDR1 and CDR2: MNHNS and SASEGT. The receptor's source is an adult with an advanced solid tumor such as melanoma, head and neck, liver or kidney cancer. The genes are TRBV6-1 and TRBJ2-7; D is uncertain. The sample was CD4+ or CD8+ T cells sorted from blood, taken in a trial of the OX40 agonist ivuxolimab. The CDR3 spells CASTPDYEQYF. CDR3 in DNA: TGTGCCAGCACCCCTGACTACGAGCAGTACTTC.